The 27 T cell receptor beta chains in this list originate from one sample, sequenced in a study of shared clonotypes between healthy human individuals. TCRdb's table, derived via immunoSEQ multiplex PCR, lists solely in-frame clones and lacks some. The sample gives about 180,000 clones, 85% to 95% of which show up once; 0.065% to 0.07% is in the top ten. The sequenced material came from naive CD4+ T cells sorted from blood. Subset given: CD45RA+ positively selected. Receptors originate from a woman under 40 in good health.

The chain couples TRBV5-1 to TRBJ2-1, with 7 bases identical to TRBD2. The CDR3 sequence is 14 residues long. V shed 0 bases and J 4 bases; nucleotides not matched to a gene: 1. Germline V CDR1 and CDR2: SGHRS, YFSETQ. CDR3 loop: CASSLVSGYNEQFF. The CDR3 DNA is TGCGCCAGCAGCTTGGTTAGCGGGTACAATGAGCAGTTCTTC. Full variable domain (rest looked up from reference TRBV5-1 and TRBJ2-1): KAGVTQTPRYLIKTRGQQVTLSCSPISGHRSVSWYQQTPGQGLQFLFEYFSETQRNKGNFPGRFSGRQFSNSRSEMNVSTLELGDSALYLCASSLVSGYNEQFFGPGTRLTVL.

This chain links TRBV7-2 with TRBJ2-5; D is possibly TRBD2 (6 bases). The J call is in doubt because the DNA end fits TRBJ2-7 better. Germline CDR1 reads SGHTA; CDR2 reads FQGNSA. The CDR3 sequence is 16 residues long. This chain's CDR3 is CASSPGWAGSSYEQYF. As DNA, the CDR3 is TGTGCCAGCAGCCCCGGTTGGGCGGGAAGCTCCTACGAGCAGTACTTC.

The V gene is TRBV4-1, the J gene TRBJ1-1, with D uncertain. The CDR3 has 15 amino acids. CDR1 is MGHRA and CDR2 is YSYEKL in the germline V gene. Trimming shortened V by 1 base and J by 3 bases, and 12 bases separated the two germline ends. CDR3 sequence: CASSQAPTSDTEAFF. DNA of the CDR3: TGCGCCAGCAGCCAAGCCCCGACATCGGACACTGAAGCTTTCTTT.

About this clone: Mismatch with germline at one junction end may stem from a read error. V usage is TRBV28 and J usage is TRBJ2-7; D might be TRBD1 or TRBD2, each matching 5 bases. The germline V gene encodes CDR1 MDHEN and CDR2 SYDVKM. There are 12 residues in the CDR3. CDR3 coding DNA: TGTGCCAGCAGTCCGAGGGGCGCTATTGGACATTTC. This gives the protein CASSPRGAIGHF.

V and J are TRBV30 and TRBJ2-7, with 7 bases fitting TRBD2. V gave up 7 bases and J gave up 4 bases; unmatched junction bases: 7. Germline CDR1 reads GTSNPN; CDR2 reads SVGIG (reference sequence). The CDR3 runs 12 residues. Written as DNA, the CDR3 is TGTGCCTTACAGACCGGGGGGTACGAGCAGTACTTC. This gives the protein CALQTGGYEQYF.

This clone was seen more than once but under ten times. The chain recombines TRBV14 with TRBJ2-7; tentatively, D is TRBD1 (6 bases). Trimming left V 0 bases short and J 9 bases short, with 12 bases between. Germline lookup yields CDR1 SGHDN and CDR2 FVKESK. The CDR3 contains 13 residues. The CDR3 DNA is TGTGCCAGCAGCCAAGATATACAGGGCTGGCAGTACTTC. This translates into CASSQDIQGWQYF.

The chain recombines TRBV4-1 with TRBJ2-1, with 7 nucleotides matching TRBD2. Trimming took 1 base from V and 10 from J; bases not matched to a gene: 19. The CDR3 length is 18 residues. Germline CDR1 is MGHRA and CDR2 is YSYEKL. The CDR3 spells CASSQGSIAGAPVGEQFF. The DNA of the CDR3 is TGCGCCAGCAGCCAAGGATCAATAGCGGGTGCCCCAGTCGGGGAGCAGTTCTTC.

Written as DNA, the CDR3 is TGTGCCAGCTCACCATTAAGGGAATCTGGAAACACCATATATTTT. Translating it yields CASSPLRESGNTIYF. The chain is built from TRBV18 and TRBJ1-3; D not certain. V lost 2 bases, J lost 1 base, and 9 bases lay in between. CDR1 is KGHSH and CDR2 is LQKENI in the germline V gene. The CDR3 extends over 15 amino acids.

CDR3 loop: CASIPTPEAWETQYF. In nucleotides, the CDR3 is TGCGCCAGCATACCGACCCCGGAGGCCTGGGAGACCCAGTACTTC. J is TRBJ2-5 and V is TRBV5-1, with a tentative D call TRBD2 (5 bases). This CDR3 has 15 amino acids. From germline, CDR1 is SGHRS and CDR2 YFSETQ. Trimming took off 6 bases at V and 5 bases at J, with 20 bases between the two ends.

The V and J genes are TRBV9 and TRBJ1-2, with TRBD1 matching over 7 bases. The germline gives CDR1 SGDLS, CDR2 YYNGEE. The CDR3 is 16 amino acids. The junction had 15 bases not matched to a gene; V was cut back by 4 bases and J by 6 bases. The CDR3: CASSPTQTGQRNGYTF. The DNA of the CDR3 is TGTGCCAGCAGCCCAACGCAGACAGGGCAAAGGAATGGCTACACCTTC.

This chain uses TRBV21-1 with TRBJ2-4; the table's D call of TRBD2 was not tested on the DNA. TRBV21-1 constitutes a pseudogene. The CDR3 sequence is 18 residues long. The CDR3, as DNA: TGTGCCAGCAGCAAAGAGAGGGCGGGAGTAGGGGCCAAAAACATTCAGTACTTC. Translation: CASSKERAGVGAKNIQYF.

The V and J genes are TRBV18 and TRBJ2-6; D remains unclear. Germline CDR1 and CDR2: KGHSH and LQKENI. CDR3 length: 13 amino acids. Deletions cut 4 bases from V and 4 bases from J, with 5 bases between. In DNA form, the CDR3 reads TGTGCCAGCTCACAGGAAGGGGCCAACGTCCTGACTTTC. Translating it yields CASSQEGANVLTF.

V is TRBV7-8 and J is TRBJ1-3; D remains ambiguous. Germline lookup yields CDR1 SGHVS and CDR2 FQNEAQ. CDR3 size: 13 residues. Trimming removed 3 bases from V and 4 bases from J, with 7 bases in between. The CDR3 nucleotides read TGTGCCAGCAGCTTCTCCGGAGGAAACACCATATATTTT. Encoded protein: CASSFSGGNTIYF.

The gene calls are TRBV28 and TRBJ1-1, with D maybe TRBD1 (5 bases). Germline V CDR1 and CDR2: MDHEN, SYDVKM. The V end lost 5 bases, the J end lost 0 bases, and 13 bases lay between the germline ends. The CDR3 has 15 amino acids. CDR3: CASSRWGVLNTEAFF. Written as DNA, the CDR3 is TGTGCCAGCAGTCGATGGGGGGTCCTGAACACTGAAGCTTTCTTT.

V usage is TRBV5-5 and J usage is TRBJ2-7; D gene uncertain. The CDR3 is made up of 12 amino acids. Germline V lookup: CDR1 SGHKS, CDR2 YYEKEE (reference sequence). V was trimmed by 4 bases and J by 3 bases, leaving 8 bases between them. The CDR3 nucleotides read TGTGCCAGCAGCGCAAATTACTACGAGCAGTACTTC. Translated, it gives CASSANYYEQYF.

The chain combines TRBV19 with TRBJ1-5; D gene uncertain. CDR3 length: 15 amino acids. CDR1 and CDR2 (germline): LNHDA, SQIVND (reference sequence). V was trimmed by 0 bases and J by 4 bases, leaving 10 bases between them. The CDR3 sequence is CASSIEHNLNQPQHF. The CDR3 coding sequence is TGTGCCAGTAGTATAGAACACAACCTAAATCAGCCCCAGCATTTT.

This sequence joins TRBV5-1 and TRBJ2-7; 9 nucleotides align to TRBD1. In germline, CDR1 is SGHRS, CDR2 YFSETQ. V was clipped by 4 bases and J by 5 bases; unmatched bases: 13. This CDR3 is built from 16 residues. CDR3 sequence (DNA): TGCGCCAGCAGCCACCGCCCGGGACAGGGTTTCGACGAGCAGTACTTC. Its translation: CASSHRPGQGFDEQYF.

The CDR3 protein is CASSLGEGREAFF. CDR3 coding DNA: TGTGCCAGCAGCTTGGGGGAGGGGAGGGAAGCTTTCTTT. J is TRBJ1-1 and V is TRBV5-4; TRBD1 is a possible D gene (5 bases). Trimming stripped 0 bases from V and 8 bases from J, with 11 bases between. This CDR3 is 13 amino acids long. In germline, CDR1 is SGHNT, CDR2 YYREEE (reference sequence). Filled out from reference TRBV5-4 and TRBJ1-1, the complete variable domain reads ETGVTQSPTHLIKTRGQQVTLRCSSQSGHNTVSWYQQALGQGPQFIFQYYREEENGRGNFPPRFSGLQFPNYSSELNVNALELDDSALYLCASSLGEGREAFFGQGTRLTVV.

The chain employs TRBV6-1 and TRBJ1-1, with 9 bases fitting TRBD1. Per germline, CDR1 MNHNS and CDR2 SASEGT. V shed 7 bases, J shed 6 bases, and the junction held 6 bases outside the gene matches. CDR3 length: 13 amino acids. This CDR3 reads CASKRDRVSEAFF. For the CDR3, the DNA is TGTGCCAGCAAACGGGACAGGGTGTCTGAAGCTTTCTTT.

This sequence joins TRBV13 and TRBJ2-2; D is unclear. The length of the CDR3 is 14 residues. V was pared by 4 bases and J by 3 bases, with 9 bases between. The germline gives CDR1 PRHDT, CDR2 FYEKMQ (reference sequence). The CDR3 DNA is TGTGCCAGCAGCTCAGACCTATACACCGGGGAGCTGTTTTTT. Amino acids: CASSSDLYTGELFF.

CDR3 region: CASRTGQPIGWGEQYF. The CDR3 bases are TGTGCCAGCAGGACTGGACAGCCTATCGGGTGGGGGGAGCAGTACTTC. J is TRBJ2-5 and V is TRBV28; D could derive from TRBD1 or TRBD2 (6 bases each). The length of the CDR3 is 16 residues. The germline V gene has CDR1 MDHEN and CDR2 SYDVKM. Deletions cut 6 bases from V and 11 bases from J, with 28 bases between.

V gene TRBV9 combines with J gene TRBJ2-2, with D unresolved. V was pared by 6 bases and J by 0 bases, with 15 bases between. The CDR3 runs 16 residues. Germline V CDR1 and CDR2: SGDLS, YYNGEE. The CDR3 region has the DNA TGTGCCAGCACAAGAAGGACGTCCCCGAACACCGGGGAGCTGTTTTTT. Protein: CASTRRTSPNTGELFF.

The chain joins TRBV28 to TRBJ1-2; TRBD1 agrees at 8 bases. The length of the CDR3 is 11 residues. V lost 6 bases and J lost 12; bases outside the gene matches: 6. CDR1 and CDR2 (germline): MDHEN, SYDVKM. CDR3 nucleotide sequence: TGTGCCAGCAGCGTAGGACAGGGCCACACCTTC. Protein sequence: CASSVGQGHTF.

This chain connects TRBV18 to TRBJ2-7, with 14 nucleotides matching TRBD2. CDR1 and CDR2 (germline): KGHSH, LQKENI. CDR3 length: 14 residues. The trim removed 4 bases at V and 5 bases at J, leaving 1 base unmatched. The DNA for the CDR3 is TGTGCCAGCTCACTGGGACTAGCGGGAGACGAGCAGTACTTC. Amino acids: CASSLGLAGDEQYF. Supplemented by reference TRBV18 and TRBJ2-7, the full variable domain reads NAGVMQNPRHLVRRRGQEARLRCSPMKGHSHVYWYRQLPEEGLKFMVYLQKENIIDESGMPKERFSAEFPKEGPSILRIQQVVRGDSAAYFCASSLGLAGDEQYFGPGTRLTVT.

This chain joins TRBV18 and TRBJ1-1; tentatively, D is TRBD1 (5 bases). Trimming removed 5 bases from V and 3 bases from J, with 10 bases in between. The CDR3 length is 13 residues. Germline V gene lookup returns CDR1 KGHSH and CDR2 LQKENI. CDR3 residues: CASSELGDTEAFF. The CDR3 bases are TGTGCCAGCTCAGAGTTAGGGGACACTGAAGCTTTCTTT. The full variable domain, in which reference TRBV18 and TRBJ1-1 provide the parts outside the CDR3, is NAGVMQNPRHLVRRRGQEARLRCSPMKGHSHVYWYRQLPEEGLKFMVYLQKENIIDESGMPKERFSAEFPKEGPSILRIQQVVRGDSAAYFCASSELGDTEAFFGQGTRLTVV.

The chain joins TRBV7-8 to TRBJ2-5; D is unresolved. Germline loops: CDR1 SGHVS, CDR2 FQNEAQ. Trimming took off 5 bases at V and 11 bases at J, with 21 bases between the two ends. This CDR3 has 14 residues. CDR3 DNA sequence: TGTGCCAGCAGCCTTGGACCCCTGAGAGGAGAGCAGTACTTC. This codes for CASSLGPLRGEQYF.

The J gene is TRBJ1-2, the V gene TRBV28; maybe TRBD1 (6 bases). The CDR3 has 13 residues. Deletions cut 4 bases from V and 4 bases from J, with 10 bases between. Germline values: CDR1 MDHEN, CDR2 SYDVKM. In DNA form, the CDR3 reads TGTGCCAGCAGTTCCCAGGGGCCCTATGGCTACACCTTC. Encoded protein: CASSSQGPYGYTF.